This TCR beta chain emerged from a study of shared clonotypes between healthy human individuals. There are 18 residues in the CDR3. V shed 6 bases and J 0 bases; nucleotides not matched to a gene: 15. The germline CDR1 and CDR2 sequences are LNHDA and SQIVND (reference sequence). CD45RA+ naive and CD45RA-negative memory subsets were separated from CD4+ cells. The repertoire was sequenced with immunoSEQ multiplex PCR; TCRdb's copy has only in-frame clones and lacks some. Here the sample spans 550,000 to 700,000 clones, 73% being singletons. The source is a young woman in good health. Sequencing was done on a sample of memory CD4+ T cells sorted from blood. Subset specified: CD45RA-negative fraction. The V call is TRBV19, the J call TRBJ2-3, with 7 bases that match TRBD2. CDR3: CASSSLSGGFGSTDTQYF. The CDR3, as DNA: TGTGCCAGTAGCTCCTTGTCGGGAGGATTTGGGAGCACAGATACGCAGTATTTT.